One sample yielded the 7 T cell receptor beta chains listed below, sequenced in a study of naive and memory T cell subsets. An equimolar mix of two oligonucleotides served as the beta constant-region primer for TRBC1 and TRBC2. The ligated cDNA underwent four PCR rounds using SP2 and nested alpha and beta constant-region primers. TCRdb re-called the UMI-ligation and nested PCR reads with MiXCR, one entry per CDR3 protein. Of some 82,000 distinct CDR3 sequences in the sample, about 10% were seen once. Sample: naive CD8+ T cells from blood. The receptors derive from a human donor in good health.

This clonotype was seen ten or more times. One end of the junction varies from germline; a read error may be responsible. This chain uses TRBV5-5 with TRBJ2-7, with 9 bases aligning to TRBD1. CDR3 length equals 11 residues. Germline CDR1 and CDR2: SGHKS and YYEKEE (reference sequence). The DNA for the CDR3 is TGTGCCAGCAGCTTCCGGACAGGGGAGCACTTC. It yields the protein CASSFRTGEHF.

The CDR3 bases are TGTGCCATCAGTGAGTCTACTCCCCGACCCGGGGCCAACGTCCTGACTTTC. It is translated as CAISESTPRPGANVLTF. The chain couples TRBV10-3 to TRBJ2-6; D is unresolved. The CDR3 sequence is 17 residues long. With 0 bases removed from V and 4 bases from J, the gap between germline ends came to 13 bases. Germline V gene sequence: CDR1 ENHRY, CDR2 SYGVKD.

This clonotype occurred many times. The chain couples TRBV28 to TRBJ2-1; 7 nucleotides match TRBD2. Per the germline V gene, CDR1 is MDHEN and CDR2 is SYDVKM. V lost 4 bases, J lost 10 bases, and 4 bases stayed unmatched. The CDR3 extends over 12 amino acids. CDR3 amino acids: CASSSTSREQFF. For the CDR3, the DNA is TGTGCCAGCAGTTCGACTAGCAGAGAGCAGTTCTTC. Full variable domain (remainder filled in from reference TRBV28 and TRBJ2-1): DVKVTQSSRYLVKRTGEKVFLECVQDMDHENMFWYRQDPGLGLRLIYFSYDVKMKEKGDIPEGYSVSREKKERFSLILESASTNQTSMYLCASSSTSREQFFGPGTRLTVL.

The V and J genes are TRBV5-1 and TRBJ1-1; 7 bases match TRBD1. Trimming removed 6 bases from V and 2 bases from J; junction bases left unmatched: 10. The CDR3 length is 15 residues. The germline CDR1 and CDR2 sequences are SGHRS and YFSETQ. CDR3 residues: CASTPTGTLNTEAFF. DNA for the CDR3: TGCGCCAGCACTCCGACAGGGACACTTAACACTGAAGCTTTCTTT.

In this sample, this clonotype turned up a few times. The chain joins TRBV7-8 to TRBJ2-7; no firm D call. The length of the CDR3 is 13 residues. Germline CDR1 is SGHVS and CDR2 is FQNEAQ. Trimming stripped 2 bases from V and 7 bases from J, with 12 bases between. CDR3 nucleotides: TGTGCCAGCAGCTTATCCCCTTCGAGGGAGCAGTACTTC. Amino acids: CASSLSPSREQYF.

This clonotype was recorded a few times. The chain combines TRBV14 with TRBJ2-7, with D maybe TRBD2 (5 bases). CDR3 size: 15 residues. CDR1 and CDR2 (germline): SGHDN, FVKESK. Trimming removed 4 bases at V and 0 bases at J, with 13 bases between. The CDR3 nucleotides are TGTGCCAGCAGCCTTCGGGGAGCGGCCTCCTACGAGCAGTACTTC. It translates to CASSLRGAASYEQYF.

This clonotype has ten or more counts. The V gene is TRBV29-1, the J gene TRBJ2-3; 7 bases agree with TRBD1. The CDR3 sequence is 15 residues long. V lost 0 bases, J lost 5 bases, and 8 bases stayed unmatched. Per germline, CDR1 SQVTM and CDR2 ANQGSEA. The CDR3, as DNA: TGCAGCGTTGAAGATCCCCGACAGGGTGGAGATACGCAGTATTTT. It specifies CSVEDPRQGGDTQYF.